These 31 T cell receptor beta chains originate from one sample sequenced in a study of Ad26.COV2.S vaccination and SARS-CoV-2 variants. Specified treatment: approximately 18 received Ad26.COV2.S at low or high dose, single or two shots; about 5 received placebo; per-sample allocation not given. Vaccine and placebo recipients were sampled on day 63 after the first injection. Clones were sequenced by immunoSEQ multiplex PCR, and TCRdb holds only the in-frame ones, with some missing. Of hundreds of thousands of clones in the sample, roughly 90% were seen once. The sample here was peripheral blood, taken in a trial of Ad26.COV2.S vaccine versus placebo. The origin of the receptors is a person aged 18 to 59 who received the Ad26.COV2.S COVID-19 vaccine or a placebo.

The chain links TRBV12-3 or TRBV12-4 to TRBJ1-4; no clear D gene. V lost 3 bases to trimming and J lost 6 bases, with 5 bases between them. There are 12 residues in the CDR3. The CDR3 DNA is TGTGCCAGCAGTTTTGGGTATGAAAAACTGTTTTTT. This codes for CASSFGYEKLFF.

This clone was seen more than once but under ten times. The chain has TRBV5-4 and TRBJ1-2; D is uncertain. Germline-derived CDR1 and CDR2 are SGHNT and YYREEE (reference sequence). Trimming took 1 base from V and 8 from J, leaving 12 bases between them. The CDR3 runs 13 residues. The CDR3: CASSLSSGVGYTF. For the CDR3, the DNA is TGTGCCAGCAGCTTGTCATCCGGGGTCGGCTACACCTTC.

The CDR3 loop is CASSLASTGLGQPQHF. In nucleotides, the CDR3 is TGTGCCAGCAGCTTGGCCTCGACAGGGTTGGGGCAGCCCCAGCATTTT. The chain combines TRBV5-5 with TRBJ1-5; 7 bases agree with TRBD1. The germline gives CDR1 SGHKS, CDR2 YYEKEE (reference sequence). The CDR3 runs 16 residues. The V gene end was trimmed by 0 bases and the J gene end by 7 bases; junction bases not matched to a gene: 10.

The chain joins TRBV29-1 to TRBJ2-4; no reliable D call. Trimming took 4 bases from V and 3 from J, leaving 13 bases between them. The CDR3 sequence is 14 residues long. CDR1 is SQVTM, CDR2 ANQGSEA, per germline. CDR3 coding DNA: TGCAGCGTTGGCCTTCGATGGGGCAAAAACATTCAGTACTTC. Translation: CSVGLRWGKNIQYF.

This clone was observed a handful of times. The chain is built from TRBV9 and TRBJ2-2, with 14 bases that match TRBD2. V dropped 4 bases and J dropped 8; count of bases not matched to a gene: 7. Germline V gene lookup returns CDR1 SGDLS and CDR2 YYNGEE. CDR3 length: 16 amino acids. CDR3 bases: TGTGCCAGCAGCCCTAGGACTAGCGGGGGGCAAGGGGAGCTGTTTTTT. This encodes CASSPRTSGGQGELFF.

V and J are TRBV18 and TRBJ1-6; D not resolved. V lost 2 bases and J lost 7, with 9 bases in between. Per germline, CDR1 KGHSH and CDR2 LQKENI. This CDR3 has 14 residues. DNA for the CDR3: TGTGCCAGCTCACCAAAGGGCAGCAATTCACCCCTCCACTTT. It is translated as CASSPKGSNSPLHF. Variable domain in full (rest from reference TRBV18 and TRBJ1-6): NAGVMQNPRHLVRRRGQEARLRCSPMKGHSHVYWYRQLPEEGLKFMVYLQKENIIDESGMPKERFSAEFPKEGPSILRIQQVVRGDSAAYFCASSPKGSNSPLHFGNGTRLTVT.

J is TRBJ2-1 and V is TRBV5-1; D may be TRBD1 or TRBD2 (5 bases each). V was pared by 3 bases and J by 3 bases, with 10 bases between. Germline V gene data show CDR1 as SGHRS and CDR2 as YFSETQ. The CDR3 consists of 14 residues. The CDR3 spells CASSSQDFYNEQFF. In nucleotides, the CDR3 is TGCGCCAGCAGCTCACAGGACTTCTACAATGAGCAGTTCTTC.

In this sample, this clone turned up once. The rearrangement links TRBV29-1 to TRBJ1-2, with no clear D. Per the germline V gene, CDR1 is SQVTM and CDR2 is ANQGSEA. V was cut by 5 bases and J by 8 bases, with 12 bases left in between. This CDR3 has 11 residues. This CDR3 is CSVLEAWGYTF. As DNA, the CDR3 is TGCAGCGTTTTGGAGGCGTGGGGCTACACCTTC.

The genes are TRBV7-9 and TRBJ1-2, with no clear D. V was clipped by 4 bases and J by 8 bases, with 14 bases between them. The germline V gene has CDR1 SEHNR and CDR2 FQNEAQ (reference sequence). This CDR3 is built from 13 residues. The CDR3 DNA reads as TGTGCCAGCAGCTCGCCTGGAGACGACGGCTACACCTTC. Translating gives CASSSPGDDGYTF. Variable domain in full (rest from reference TRBV7-9 and TRBJ1-2): DTGVSQNPRHKITKRGQNVTFRCDPISEHNRLYWYRQTLGQGPEFLTYFQNEAQLEKSRLLSDRFSAERPKGSFSTLEIQRTEQGDSAMYLCASSSPGDDGYTFGSGTRLTVV.

The chain links TRBV12-3 or TRBV12-4 to TRBJ2-1; TRBD1 is a possible D gene (5 bases). CDR3 length equals 13 residues. V lost 8 bases and J 0 bases, leaving 8 bases between the germline ends. Here the CDR3 reads CASCDSSYNEQFF. The CDR3 DNA sequence: TGTGCCAGCTGCGACAGCTCCTACAATGAGCAGTTCTTC.

J is TRBJ1-1 and V is TRBV5-6; 7 bases fit TRBD1. V shed 3 bases and J 7 bases; nucleotides not matched to a gene: 12. Germline V gene lookup returns CDR1 SGHDT and CDR2 YYEEEE. CDR3 length: 15 amino acids. CDR3 coding DNA: TGTGCCAGCAGCTGGGAGGGGGACAGTCACATTGAAGCTTTCTTT. Its translation is CASSWEGDSHIEAFF.

The V and J genes are TRBV5-1 and TRBJ2-3; 11 bases match TRBD2. CDR3 length equals 17 residues. Per germline, CDR1 SGHRS and CDR2 YFSETQ. V lost 5 bases, J lost 1 base, and 9 bases stayed unmatched. For the CDR3, the DNA is TGCGCCAGCAGGACTAGCGGGACCGCTTTGGGCACAGATACGCAGTATTTT. It codes for CASRTSGTALGTDTQYF.

This rearrangement joins TRBV7-2 to TRBJ1-2, with D hard to call. Germline V gene data show CDR1 as SGHTA and CDR2 as FQGNSA. V was clipped by 2 bases and J by 2 bases, with 9 bases between them. The CDR3 loop spans 14 amino acids. In DNA, the CDR3 is TGTGCCAGCAGCTTAACGCAGCGCAACTATGGCTACACCTTC. Its translation: CASSLTQRNYGYTF.

The chain has TRBV5-1 and TRBJ1-3, with D maybe TRBD1 (6 bases). V was pared by 0 bases and J by 0 bases, with 10 bases between. CDR1 and CDR2 from the germline V gene are SGHRS and YFSETQ. The CDR3 length is 16 residues. In DNA, the CDR3 is TGCGCCAGCAGCTTGGGACAGGCCTACTCTGGAAACACCATATATTTT. Protein sequence: CASSLGQAYSGNTIYF.

This clone turned up a few times. This chain joins TRBV19 and TRBJ1-1, with D tentatively TRBD1 (6 bases). Trimming stripped 5 bases from V and 0 bases from J, with 10 bases between. Per germline, CDR1 LNHDA and CDR2 SQIVND (reference sequence). The CDR3 covers 14 residues. CDR3: CASSSGHLNTEAFF. The CDR3 DNA reads TGTGCCAGTAGTTCGGGACACCTGAACACTGAAGCTTTCTTT.

The chain uses TRBV6-2 or TRBV6-3 and TRBJ2-1, with D unresolved. The CDR3 contains 17 residues. Germline assignment: CDR1 MNHEY and CDR2 SVGEGT. Trimming cost V 2 bases and J 6 bases, with 20 bases left between them. The CDR3 protein is CASSYILGSTKLNEQFF. The CDR3 region has the DNA TGTGCCAGCAGTTACATCCTTGGATCTACTAAACTCAATGAGCAGTTCTTC.

This chain links TRBV6-4 with TRBJ1-2; 7 positions agree with TRBD1. Germline V CDR1 and CDR2: MRHNA, SNTAGT. The CDR3 spans 12 residues. V shed 8 bases and J 7 bases; nucleotides not matched to a gene: 7. This chain's CDR3 is CASPRQGGGYTF. In nucleotides, the CDR3 is TGTGCCAGCCCAAGACAGGGAGGTGGCTACACCTTC.

The chain has TRBV5-1 and TRBJ2-7, with 7 bases aligning to TRBD1. Germline trimming cut 4 bases from V and 0 bases from J; bases unmatched to any gene: 7. Germline V gene data show CDR1 as SGHRS and CDR2 as YFSETQ. The CDR3 consists of 15 residues. This CDR3 reads CASSPGQASSYEQYF. The CDR3 DNA is TGCGCCAGCAGCCCTGGACAGGCCAGCTCCTACGAGCAGTACTTC.

This chain uses TRBV4-3 with TRBJ1-2, with TRBD1 matching over 9 bases. Germline trimming cut 4 bases from V and 0 bases from J; bases unmatched to any gene: 3. The CDR3 covers 15 residues. Germline CDR1 reads LGHNA; CDR2 reads YSLEER. In DNA form, the CDR3 reads TGCGCCAGCAGCCTCAGGACAGGGGCTAACTATGGCTACACCTTC. Protein: CASSLRTGANYGYTF.

This clone showed up just a few times. This chain uses TRBV7-9 with TRBJ1-1, with 7 bases identical to TRBD1. This CDR3 has 13 amino acids. J was trimmed by 4 bases and V by 7 bases; bases with no gene match: 6. Germline V gene data show CDR1 as SEHNR and CDR2 as FQNEAQ (reference sequence). CDR3: CASKVQGITEAFF. In nucleotides, the CDR3 is TGTGCCAGCAAAGTACAGGGGATCACTGAAGCTTTCTTT.

The gene calls are TRBV21-1 and TRBJ2-3; the table's D gene call, TRBD1, was not cross checked with the DNA. TRBV21-1 counts as a pseudogene. The CDR3 is 15 residues long. In nucleotides, the CDR3 is TGTGCCAGCAGCTCGGGACAGGGGGGGACAGATACGCAGTATTTT. Protein: CASSSGQGGTDTQYF.

V usage is TRBV2 and J usage is TRBJ2-7; D is unresolved. The CDR3 runs to 14 residues. Germline loops: CDR1 SNHLY, CDR2 FYNNEI. Trimming removed 0 bases from V and 7 bases from J, with 13 bases in between. Here the CDR3 reads CASSEARQVGEQYF. In nucleotides, the CDR3 is TGTGCCAGCAGTGAAGCGCGGCAGGTCGGGGAGCAGTACTTC. The whole variable domain, remainder taken from reference TRBV2 and TRBJ2-7, is EPEVTQTPSHQVTQMGQEVILRCVPISNHLYFYWYRQILGQKVEFLVSFYNNEISEKSEIFDDQFSVERPDGSNFTLKIRSTKLEDSAMYFCASSEARQVGEQYFGPGTRLTVT.

The V gene is TRBV7-2, the J gene TRBJ1-1; no clear D. This CDR3 has 14 residues. CDR1 SGHTA and CDR2 FQGNSA come from the germline V gene. V was clipped by 1 base and J by 2 bases, with 8 bases between them. The CDR3 here is CASSLVGINTEAFF. The CDR3, as DNA: TGTGCCAGCAGCTTAGTGGGGATAAACACTGAAGCTTTCTTT.

The chain couples TRBV6-1 to TRBJ2-2; 7 nucleotides align to TRBD1. Trimming removed 3 bases from V and 4 bases from J; junction bases left unmatched: 11. This CDR3 comprises 17 residues. CDR1 and CDR2 (germline): MNHNS, SASEGT. The CDR3 here is CASSELRDSLSTGELFF. CDR3 nucleotides: TGTGCCAGCAGTGAGCTCCGGGACAGTCTATCCACCGGGGAGCTGTTTTTT.

The chain links TRBV27 to TRBJ1-6; TRBD1 is a possible D gene (6 bases). This CDR3 has 15 residues. V lost 5 bases to trimming and J lost 5 bases, with 13 bases between them. CDR1 MNHEY and CDR2 SMNVEV come from the germline V gene (reference sequence). The CDR3, as DNA: TGTGCCAGCAGTCCAAGGGGGTCCGATAATTCACCCCTCCACTTT. Translating it yields CASSPRGSDNSPLHF.

The chain is built from TRBV19 and TRBJ2-1; D may be TRBD2 (5 bases). Germline CDR1 reads LNHDA; CDR2 reads SQIVND (reference sequence). Between the trimmed V and J ends, which lost 6 bases and 4 bases, there was a span of 19 bases. The length of the CDR3 is 16 residues. This chain's CDR3 is CASRDLGRGIYNEQFF. CDR3 bases: TGTGCCAGTAGGGACTTAGGACGAGGGATTTACAATGAGCAGTTCTTC.

This sequence joins TRBV7-9 and TRBJ1-6, with TRBD1 as a possible D gene (5 bases). CDR1 is SEHNR, CDR2 FQNEAQ, per germline (reference sequence). V was trimmed by 2 bases and J by 3 bases, leaving 8 bases between them. The length of the CDR3 is 15 residues. The CDR3 bases are TGTGCCAGCAGCTTAACAGGAGTCTATAATTCACCCCTCCACTTT. As protein: CASSLTGVYNSPLHF.

The genes are TRBV4-1 and TRBJ1-5; no clear D gene. The V gene lost 4 bases and the J gene lost 4 bases, with 14 bases spanning the gap. The CDR3 contains 15 residues. The germline gives CDR1 MGHRA, CDR2 YSYEKL. In nucleotides, the CDR3 is TGCGCCAGCAGCCTTAGGACTGACGCAAATCAGCCCCAGCATTTT. It is translated as CASSLRTDANQPQHF.

The chain recombines TRBV10-3 with TRBJ1-2; 8 bases are a match to TRBD1. The germline gives CDR1 ENHRY, CDR2 SYGVKD. The CDR3 runs 15 residues. V shed 2 bases, J shed 4 bases, and the junction held 6 bases outside the gene matches. CDR3 DNA sequence: TGTGCCATCAGTGAGAGGGGGACAGGAGGCTATGGCTACACCTTC. Translation: CAISERGTGGYGYTF.

Here the CDR3 reads CATSAGPLQPQHF. The DNA of the CDR3 is TGTGCCACCAGCGCAGGGCCCCTGCAGCCCCAGCATTTT. V is TRBV15 and J is TRBJ1-5, with D possibly being TRBD1 (5 bases). CDR1 is LNHNV, CDR2 YYDKDF, per germline (reference sequence). This CDR3 is 13 amino acids long. V lost 5 bases to trimming and J lost 7 bases, with 12 bases between them.

The CDR3 reads CASRRDRWTGPQHF. The DNA for the CDR3 is TGTGCCAGCAGGAGGGACAGATGGACGGGGCCCCAGCATTTT. The chain links TRBV6-5 to TRBJ1-5, with 7 bases matching TRBD1. The CDR3 consists of 14 residues. Losses at the gene ends were 6 bases for V and 9 bases for J; bases not matched to a gene: 11. Looked up from germline, CDR1 is MNHEY and CDR2 is SVGAGI.